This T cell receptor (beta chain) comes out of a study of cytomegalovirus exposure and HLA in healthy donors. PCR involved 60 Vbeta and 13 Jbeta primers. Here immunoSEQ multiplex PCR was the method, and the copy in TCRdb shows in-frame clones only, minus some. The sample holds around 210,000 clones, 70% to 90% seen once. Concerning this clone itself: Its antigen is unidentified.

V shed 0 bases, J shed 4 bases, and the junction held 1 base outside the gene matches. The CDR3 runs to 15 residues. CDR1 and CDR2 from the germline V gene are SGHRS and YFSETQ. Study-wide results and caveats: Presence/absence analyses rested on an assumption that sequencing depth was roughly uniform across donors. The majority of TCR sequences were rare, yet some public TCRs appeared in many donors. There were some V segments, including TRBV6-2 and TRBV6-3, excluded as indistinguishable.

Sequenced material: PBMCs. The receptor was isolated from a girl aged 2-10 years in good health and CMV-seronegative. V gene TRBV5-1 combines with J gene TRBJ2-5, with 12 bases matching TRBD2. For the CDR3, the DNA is TGCGCCAGCAGCTTGGGACTAGCGGGAGCAGAGACCCAGTACTTC. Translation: CASSLGLAGAETQYF.